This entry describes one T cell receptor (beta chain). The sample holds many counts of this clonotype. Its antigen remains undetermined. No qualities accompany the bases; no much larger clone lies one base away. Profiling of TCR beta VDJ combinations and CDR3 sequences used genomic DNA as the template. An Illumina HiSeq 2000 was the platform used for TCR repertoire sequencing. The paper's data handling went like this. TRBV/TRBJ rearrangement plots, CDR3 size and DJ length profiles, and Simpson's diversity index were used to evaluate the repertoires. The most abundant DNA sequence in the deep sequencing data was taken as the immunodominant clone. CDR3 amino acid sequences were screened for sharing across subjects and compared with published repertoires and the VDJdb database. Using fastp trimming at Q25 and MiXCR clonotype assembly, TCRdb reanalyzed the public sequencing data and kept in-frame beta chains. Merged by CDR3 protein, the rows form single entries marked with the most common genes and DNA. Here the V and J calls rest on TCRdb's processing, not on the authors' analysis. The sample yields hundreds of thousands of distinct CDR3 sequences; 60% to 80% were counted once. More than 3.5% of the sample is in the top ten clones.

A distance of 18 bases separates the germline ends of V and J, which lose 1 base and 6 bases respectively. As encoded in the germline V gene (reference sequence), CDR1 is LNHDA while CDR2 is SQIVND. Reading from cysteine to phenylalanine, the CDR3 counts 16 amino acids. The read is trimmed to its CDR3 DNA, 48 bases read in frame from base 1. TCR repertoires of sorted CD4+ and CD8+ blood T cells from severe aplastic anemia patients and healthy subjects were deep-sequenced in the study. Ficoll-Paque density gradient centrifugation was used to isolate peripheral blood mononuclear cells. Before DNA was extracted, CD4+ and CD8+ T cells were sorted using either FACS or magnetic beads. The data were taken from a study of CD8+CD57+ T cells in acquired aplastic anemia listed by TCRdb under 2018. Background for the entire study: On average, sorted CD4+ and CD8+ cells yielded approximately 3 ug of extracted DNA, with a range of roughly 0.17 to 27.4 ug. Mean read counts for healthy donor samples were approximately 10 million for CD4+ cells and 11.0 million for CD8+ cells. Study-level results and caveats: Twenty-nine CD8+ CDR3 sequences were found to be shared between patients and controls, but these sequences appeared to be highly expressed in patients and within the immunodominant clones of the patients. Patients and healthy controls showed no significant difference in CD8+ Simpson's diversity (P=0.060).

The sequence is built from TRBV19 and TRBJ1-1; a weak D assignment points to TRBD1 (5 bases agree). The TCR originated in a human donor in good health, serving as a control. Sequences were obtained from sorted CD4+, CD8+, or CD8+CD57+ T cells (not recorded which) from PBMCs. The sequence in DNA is TGTGCCAGTAGTATAGTAATGGGACTAGCAGAAGCTGAAGCTTTCTTT. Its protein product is CASSIVMGLAEAEAFF.